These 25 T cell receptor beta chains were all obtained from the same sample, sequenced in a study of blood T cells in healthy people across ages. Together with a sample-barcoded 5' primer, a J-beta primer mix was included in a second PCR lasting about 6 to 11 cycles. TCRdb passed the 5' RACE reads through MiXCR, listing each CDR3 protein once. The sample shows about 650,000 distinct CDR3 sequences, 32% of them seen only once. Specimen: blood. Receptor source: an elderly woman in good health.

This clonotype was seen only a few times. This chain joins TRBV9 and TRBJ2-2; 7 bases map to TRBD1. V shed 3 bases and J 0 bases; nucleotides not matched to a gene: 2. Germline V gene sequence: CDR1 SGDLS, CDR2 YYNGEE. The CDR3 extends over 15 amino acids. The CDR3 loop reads CASSATGTNTGELFF. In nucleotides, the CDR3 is TGTGCCAGCAGCGCGACAGGGACGAACACCGGGGAGCTGTTTTTT. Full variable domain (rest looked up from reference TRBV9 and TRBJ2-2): DSGVTQTPKHLITATGQRVTLRCSPRSGDLSVYWYQQSLDQGLQFLIQYYNGEERAKGNILERFSAQQFPDLHSELNLSSLELGDSALYFCASSATGTNTGELFFGEGSRLTVL.

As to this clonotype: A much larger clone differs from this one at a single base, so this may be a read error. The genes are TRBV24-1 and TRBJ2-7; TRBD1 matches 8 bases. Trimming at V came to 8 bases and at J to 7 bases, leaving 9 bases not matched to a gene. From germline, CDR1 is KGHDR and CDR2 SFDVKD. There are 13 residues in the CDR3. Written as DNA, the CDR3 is TGTGCCACCACGGCGGACAGGGACGGTGAGCAGTACTTC. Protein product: CATTADRDGEQYF.

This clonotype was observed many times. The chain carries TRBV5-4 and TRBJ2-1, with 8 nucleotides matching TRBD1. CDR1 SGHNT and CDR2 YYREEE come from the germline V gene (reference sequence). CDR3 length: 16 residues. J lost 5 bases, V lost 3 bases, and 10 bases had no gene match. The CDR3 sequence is CASSWDRHRGDNEQFF. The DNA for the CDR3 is TGTGCCAGCAGCTGGGACCGCCACAGGGGGGACAATGAGCAGTTCTTC.

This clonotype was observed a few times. CDR3 amino acids: CASWRTASSYEQYF. In DNA form, the CDR3 reads TGTGCCAGCTGGAGGACTGCGAGCTCCTACGAGCAGTACTTC. This chain joins TRBV2 and TRBJ2-7; maybe TRBD2 (5 bases). The CDR3 totals 14 residues. CDR1 is SNHLY, CDR2 FYNNEI, per germline. V was clipped by 8 bases and J by 0 bases, with 14 bases between them. The entire variable domain, with the rest obtained from reference TRBV2 and TRBJ2-7, is as follows: EPEVTQTPSHQVTQMGQEVILRCVPISNHLYFYWYRQILGQKVEFLVSFYNNEISEKSEIFDDQFSVERPDGSNFTLKIRSTKLEDSAMYFCASWRTASSYEQYFGPGTRLTVT.

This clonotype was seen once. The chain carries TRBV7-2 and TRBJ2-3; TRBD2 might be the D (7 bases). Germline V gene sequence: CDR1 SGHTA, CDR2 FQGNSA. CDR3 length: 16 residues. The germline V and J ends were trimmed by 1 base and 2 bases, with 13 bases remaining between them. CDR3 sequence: CASSLDWGGHTDTQYF. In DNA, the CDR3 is TGTGCCAGCAGCTTAGATTGGGGGGGGCACACAGATACGCAGTATTTT.

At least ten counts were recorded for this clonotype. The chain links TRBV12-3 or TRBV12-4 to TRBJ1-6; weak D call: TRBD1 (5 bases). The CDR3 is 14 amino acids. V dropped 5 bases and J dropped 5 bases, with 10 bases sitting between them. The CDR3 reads CASSARQNNSPLHF. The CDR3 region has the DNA TGTGCCAGCAGTGCAAGACAGAATAATTCACCCCTCCACTTT.

CDR3 protein: CASSTGQFMNTEAFF. In nucleotides, the CDR3 is TGTGCCAGCAGCACGGGACAGTTTATGAACACTGAAGCTTTCTTT. The chain joins TRBV6-5 to TRBJ1-1; TRBD1 aligns across 7 bases. J was trimmed by 0 bases and V by 6 bases; bases with no gene match: 7. Germline CDR1 and CDR2: MNHEY and SVGAGI. The CDR3 runs 15 residues.

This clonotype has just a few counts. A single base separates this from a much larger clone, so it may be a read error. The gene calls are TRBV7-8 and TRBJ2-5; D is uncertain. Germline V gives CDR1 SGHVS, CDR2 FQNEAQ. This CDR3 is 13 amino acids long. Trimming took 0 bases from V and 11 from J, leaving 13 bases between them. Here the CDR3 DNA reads TGTGCCAGCAGCTTAGCGCTGTACAATGAGCAGTACTTC. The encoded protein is CASSLALYNEQYF.

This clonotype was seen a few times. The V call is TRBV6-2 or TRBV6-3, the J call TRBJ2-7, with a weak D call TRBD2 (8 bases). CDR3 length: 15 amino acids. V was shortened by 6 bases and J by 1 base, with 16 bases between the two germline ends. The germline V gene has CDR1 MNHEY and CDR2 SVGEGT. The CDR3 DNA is TGTGCCAGCAGCTCGGGGGGGGACAGTTCCTACGAGCAGTACTTC. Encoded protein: CASSSGGDSSYEQYF.

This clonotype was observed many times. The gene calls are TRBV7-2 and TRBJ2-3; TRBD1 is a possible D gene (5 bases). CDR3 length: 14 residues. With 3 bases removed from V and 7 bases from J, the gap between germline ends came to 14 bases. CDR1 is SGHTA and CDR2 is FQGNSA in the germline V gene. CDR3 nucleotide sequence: TGTGCCAGCAGCTTGACAGCCGGTTTCAATACGCAGTATTTT. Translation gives CASSLTAGFNTQYF.

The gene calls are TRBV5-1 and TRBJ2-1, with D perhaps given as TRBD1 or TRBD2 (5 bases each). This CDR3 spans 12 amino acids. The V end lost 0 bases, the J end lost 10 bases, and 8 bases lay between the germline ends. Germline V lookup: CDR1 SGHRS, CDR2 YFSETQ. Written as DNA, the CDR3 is TGCGCCAGCAGCTTGGGGGACGGGGAGCAGTTCTTC. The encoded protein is CASSLGDGEQFF. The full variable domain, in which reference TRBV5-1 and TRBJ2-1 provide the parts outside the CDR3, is KAGVTQTPRYLIKTRGQQVTLSCSPISGHRSVSWYQQTPGQGLQFLFEYFSETQRNKGNFPGRFSGRQFSNSRSEMNVSTLELGDSALYLCASSLGDGEQFFGPGTRLTVL.

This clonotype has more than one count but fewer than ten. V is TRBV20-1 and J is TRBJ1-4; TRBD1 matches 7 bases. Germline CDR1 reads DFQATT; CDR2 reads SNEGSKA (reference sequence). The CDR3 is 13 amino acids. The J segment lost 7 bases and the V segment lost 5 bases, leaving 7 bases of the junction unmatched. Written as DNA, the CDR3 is TGCAGTGCTTACAGGGGTAGTGGTGAAAAACTGTTTTTT. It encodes CSAYRGSGEKLFF.

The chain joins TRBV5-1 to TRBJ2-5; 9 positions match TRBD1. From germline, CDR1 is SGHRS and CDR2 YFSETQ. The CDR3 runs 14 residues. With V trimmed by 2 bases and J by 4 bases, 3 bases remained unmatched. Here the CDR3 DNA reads TGCGCCAGCAGCTTTTTACAGGGGGCAGAGACCCAGTACTTC. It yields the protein CASSFLQGAETQYF.

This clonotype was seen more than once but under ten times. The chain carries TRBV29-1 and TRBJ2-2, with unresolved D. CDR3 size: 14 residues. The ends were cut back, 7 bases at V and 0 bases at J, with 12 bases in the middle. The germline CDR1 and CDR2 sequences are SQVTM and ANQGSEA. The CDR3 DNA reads TGCAGCGCCCAGACAAGATCGAACACCGGGGAGCTGTTTTTT. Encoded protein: CSAQTRSNTGELFF.

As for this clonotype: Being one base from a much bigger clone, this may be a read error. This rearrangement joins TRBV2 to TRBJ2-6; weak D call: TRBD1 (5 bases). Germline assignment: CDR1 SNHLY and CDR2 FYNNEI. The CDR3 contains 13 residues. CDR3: CASSESGANALTF. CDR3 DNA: TGTGCCAGCAGTGAATCTGGGGCCAACGCCCTGACTTTC.

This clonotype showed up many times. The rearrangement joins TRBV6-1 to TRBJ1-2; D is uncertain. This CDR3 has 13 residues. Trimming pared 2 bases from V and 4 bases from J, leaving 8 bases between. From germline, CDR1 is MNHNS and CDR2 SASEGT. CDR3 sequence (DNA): TGTGCCAGCAGTGAAAGGGTTCTCTATGGCTACACCTTC. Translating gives CASSERVLYGYTF.

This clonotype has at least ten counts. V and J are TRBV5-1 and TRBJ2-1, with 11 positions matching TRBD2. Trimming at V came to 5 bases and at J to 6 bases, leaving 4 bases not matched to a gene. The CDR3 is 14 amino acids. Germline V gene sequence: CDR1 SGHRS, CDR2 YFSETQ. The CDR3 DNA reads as TGCGCCAGCAGAGTAGCGGGGGGGCCCAATGAGCAGTTCTTC. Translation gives CASRVAGGPNEQFF.

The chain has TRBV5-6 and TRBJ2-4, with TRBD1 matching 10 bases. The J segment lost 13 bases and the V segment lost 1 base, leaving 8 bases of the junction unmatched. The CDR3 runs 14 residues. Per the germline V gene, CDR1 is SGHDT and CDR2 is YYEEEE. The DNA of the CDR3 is TGTGCCAGCAGCTTGTGGGACAGGGGCAGTGAGCAGTACTTC. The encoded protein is CASSLWDRGSEQYF. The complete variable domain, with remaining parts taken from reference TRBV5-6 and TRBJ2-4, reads DAGVTQSPTHLIKTRGQQVTLRCSPKSGHDTVSWYQQALGQGPQFIFQYYEEEERQRGNFPDRFSGHQFPNYSSELNVNALLLGDSALYLCASSLWDRGSEQYFGAGTRLSVL.

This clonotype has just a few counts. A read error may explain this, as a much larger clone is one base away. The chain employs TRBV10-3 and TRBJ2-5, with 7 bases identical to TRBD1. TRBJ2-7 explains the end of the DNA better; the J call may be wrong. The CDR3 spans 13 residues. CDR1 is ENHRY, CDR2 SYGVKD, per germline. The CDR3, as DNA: TGTGCCTTCAGACAGGGTATAGCTTCCGAGCAGTACTTC. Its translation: CAFRQGIASEQYF.

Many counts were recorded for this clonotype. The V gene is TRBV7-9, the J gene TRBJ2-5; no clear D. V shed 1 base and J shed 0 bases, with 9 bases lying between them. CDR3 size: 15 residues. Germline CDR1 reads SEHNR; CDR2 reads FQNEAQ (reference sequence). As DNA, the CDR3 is TGTGCCAGCAGCTTAGGGCAGCAAAACCAAGAGACCCAGTACTTC. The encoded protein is CASSLGQQNQETQYF.

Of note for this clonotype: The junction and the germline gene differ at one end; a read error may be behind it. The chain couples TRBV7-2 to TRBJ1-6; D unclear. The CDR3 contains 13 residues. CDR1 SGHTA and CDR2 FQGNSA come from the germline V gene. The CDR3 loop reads CAGSPPHESPLHF. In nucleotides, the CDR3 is TGTGCCGGCAGCCCCCCCCACGAATCACCCCTCCACTTT. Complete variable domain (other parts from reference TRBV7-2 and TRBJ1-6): GAGVSQSPSNKVTEKGKDVELRCDPISGHTALYWYRQSLGQGLEFLIYFQGNSAPDKSGLPSDRFSAERTGGSVSTLTIQRTQQEDSAVYLCAGSPPHESPLHFGNGTRLTVT.

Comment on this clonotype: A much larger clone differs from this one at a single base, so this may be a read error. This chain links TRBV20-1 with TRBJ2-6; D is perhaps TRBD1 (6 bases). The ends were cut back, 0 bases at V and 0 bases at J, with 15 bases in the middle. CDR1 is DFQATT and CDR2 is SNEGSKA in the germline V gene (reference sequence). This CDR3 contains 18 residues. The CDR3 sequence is CSARERGTPCSGANVLTF. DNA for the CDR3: TGCAGTGCTAGAGAGAGGGGGACACCTTGCTCTGGGGCCAACGTCCTGACTTTC.

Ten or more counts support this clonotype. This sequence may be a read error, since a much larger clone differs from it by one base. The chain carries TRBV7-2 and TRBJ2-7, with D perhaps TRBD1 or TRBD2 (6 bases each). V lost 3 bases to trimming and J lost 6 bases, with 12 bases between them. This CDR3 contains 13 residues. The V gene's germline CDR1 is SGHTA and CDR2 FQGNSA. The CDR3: CASSFGGRREQYF. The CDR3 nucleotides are TGTGCCAGCAGCTTTGGGGGGCGTCGCGAGCAGTACTTC.

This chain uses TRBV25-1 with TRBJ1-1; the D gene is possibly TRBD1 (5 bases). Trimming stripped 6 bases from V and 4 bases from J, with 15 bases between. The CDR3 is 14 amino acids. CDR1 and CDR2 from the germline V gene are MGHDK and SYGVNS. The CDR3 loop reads CASREVGGGTEAFF. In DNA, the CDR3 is TGTGCCAGCAGGGAAGTCGGGGGAGGCACTGAAGCTTTCTTT. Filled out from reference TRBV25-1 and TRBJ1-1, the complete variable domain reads EADIYQTPRYLVIGTGKKITLECSQTMGHDKMYWYQQDPGMELHLIHYSYGVNSTEKGDLSSESTVSRIRTEHFPLTLESARPSHTSQYLCASREVGGGTEAFFGQGTRLTVV.

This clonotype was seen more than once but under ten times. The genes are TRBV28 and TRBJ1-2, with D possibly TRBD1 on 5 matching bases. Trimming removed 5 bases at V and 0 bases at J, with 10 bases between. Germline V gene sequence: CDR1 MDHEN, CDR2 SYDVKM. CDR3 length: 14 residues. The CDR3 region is CASSQGGTNYGYTF. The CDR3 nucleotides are TGTGCCAGCAGTCAGGGTGGGACTAACTATGGCTACACCTTC.